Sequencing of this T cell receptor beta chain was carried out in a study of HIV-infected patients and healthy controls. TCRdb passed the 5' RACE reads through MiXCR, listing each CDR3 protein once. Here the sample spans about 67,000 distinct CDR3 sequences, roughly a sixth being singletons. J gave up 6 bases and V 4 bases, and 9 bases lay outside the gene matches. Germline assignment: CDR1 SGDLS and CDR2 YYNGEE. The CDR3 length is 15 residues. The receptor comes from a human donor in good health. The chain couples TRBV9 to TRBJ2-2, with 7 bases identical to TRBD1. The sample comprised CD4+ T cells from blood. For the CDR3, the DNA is TGTGCCAGCAGCCCCATGACAGGGTTGTCCGGGGAGCTGTTTTTT. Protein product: CASSPMTGLSGELFF.